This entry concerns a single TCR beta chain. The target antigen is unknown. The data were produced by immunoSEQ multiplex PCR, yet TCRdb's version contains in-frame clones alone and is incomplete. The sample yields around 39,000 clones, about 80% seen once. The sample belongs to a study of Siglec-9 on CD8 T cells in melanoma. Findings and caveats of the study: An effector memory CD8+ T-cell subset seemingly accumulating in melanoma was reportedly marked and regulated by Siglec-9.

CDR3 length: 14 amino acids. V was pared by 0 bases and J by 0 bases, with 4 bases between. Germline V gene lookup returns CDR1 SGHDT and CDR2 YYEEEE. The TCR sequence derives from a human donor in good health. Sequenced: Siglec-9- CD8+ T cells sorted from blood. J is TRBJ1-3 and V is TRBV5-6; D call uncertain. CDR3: CASSLDPSGNTIYF. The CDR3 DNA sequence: TGTGCCAGCAGCTTGGACCCCTCTGGAAACACCATATATTTT.